What follows is one TCR beta chain and its context. This clonotype was counted a single time. No antigen is known for it. The sample holds no much larger clone one base away, and base qualities are not on file. Systemically healthy Caucasian individuals from Russia, some 36 in total and aged roughly 6 to 100 years, were included as donors. Each donor gave around 9.8 milliliters of peripheral blood, collected into EDTA-treated Vacutainer tubes. PBMCs were isolated by Ficoll-Paque density-gradient centrifugation, with at least 7 million obtained per sample. Total RNA was extracted from PBMCs with Trizol reagent, with at least 5 micrograms obtained per sample. Naive CD45RAhigh/CD27high T cell percentages were measured by flow cytometry on a PBMC aliquot from every donor. Spanning cysteine to phenylalanine, the CDR3 consists of 14 amino acids. Only the CDR3 portion is preserved as DNA: 42 bases, with reading frame beginning at the first base. Sequences SGHRS (CDR1) and YFSETQ (CDR2) are obtained from the germline V gene. Relative to germline, V is 4 bases shorter and J is 13 bases shorter, with 21 bases between their ends.

To prepare the library, 5' RACE was applied. TCRdb names Illumina HiSeq 2500 as the instrument used. The second PCR ran for roughly 7 to 12 cycles and used a J-beta primer mix along with a sample-barcoded 5' primer. Each TCR beta cDNA molecule received a unique molecular identifier from a template-switch 5' adaptor carrying 12 random nucleotides. At least 3 million CDR3-containing paired-end reads were obtained from each sample. First-strand cDNA synthesis was performed from all RNA using the Mint cDNA synthesis kit, with priming by a TRBC-specific oligonucleotide. All cDNA was treated with uracil-DNA glycosylase and then went through a first 18-cycle PCR with the universal primers M1SS and BC2_uni_R. The source study handled its data this way. Each sample was normalized by randomly selecting 1 million high-quality reads, each carrying a distinct molecular identifier. Reads sharing molecular identifiers were discarded rather than binned into consensus sequences. CDR3 identification, clonotype clustering and error correction used MiTCR with a Q25 quality threshold and the strictest error-elimination algorithm. Lower-bound total TCR beta diversity was estimated with a nonparametric unseen species model using Euler transformation. Clones were called with MiXCR by TCRdb after fastp trimmed the public reads at Q25, and only in-frame beta chains were retained. One record per CDR3 amino acid sequence lists the most common genes and DNA. The V and J calls and clone size come from TCRdb's table, not from the authors' own analysis. A total of 1.4 million to 1.5 million distinct CDR3 sequences appear in this sample, 40% to 50% of them only once. 7.9% of the sample is in the top ten clones.

The data were obtained in a study of blood T cells in healthy people across ages (dated by TCRdb to 2015 to 2017). For context, the study as a whole: In model experiments, template switching captured about one uniquely barcoded TCR beta cDNA molecule for every two T cells. The donors were split into four age groups: young (average about 16 years), middle-aged (about 40), aged (approximately 60) and long-lived (approximately 80). To track age-related changes in TCR beta repertoire diversity, the study relied on deep sequencing normalized with unique cDNA molecular identifiers. Two additional independent replicas of 1 million unique cDNA reads from the same blood draw were analyzed for two donors (one aged 18 to 29 and one aged 80 or older). To avoid experimental bias, donors of different ages were spread randomly across the sequencing lanes.

What the authors observed across the whole study: Estimates of total diversity based on one million sequenced T cells were considered lower bounds and underestimates. Conclusive comparison of naive and antigen-experienced compartments was prevented by the profiling of bulk unsorted PBMCs. The percentage of naive T cells measured by flow cytometry correlated strongly with observed TCR beta diversity. The CMV infection status of donors was not known, potentially confounding age-related changes in expanded clonotypes. Compared with the aged group, the long-lived group had more naive CD4+ T cells, fewer expanded clones and increased TCR diversity, a pattern suggesting age selection. Observed TCR beta diversity per million T cells fell roughly linearly with age, and a significant reduction was already apparent by age around 44.

The V gene is TRBV5-1 and the J gene is TRBJ2-1; no D gene is confidently identified. Sequencing was carried out using blood. This TCR came from a woman aged 18-29 years in good health. The nucleotide sequence reads as follows: TGCGCCAGCAGCCAATCCGGCCATAAAGAGACCCAGTTCTTC. Its translation reads: CASSQSGHKETQFF.